This T cell receptor (beta chain) was documented in a study of blood T cell repertoires in COVID-19. Study background: The United States, Italy and Spain provided the acute and convalescent COVID-19 samples.

Across under 25 US areas, participants ranged in age from roughly 18 to 95 years. All recovered Cohort 3 donors got two negative PCRs, got clearance, or saw symptom resolution. Sequencing was performed with immunoSEQ multiplex PCR; in TCRdb, only in-frame clones are kept and a portion is missing. The data show around 310,000 clones, approximately 89% seen once. CDR3 length equals 19 residues. Per germline, CDR1 LGHDT and CDR2 YNNKEL (reference sequence). V was trimmed by 1 base and J by 7 bases, leaving 25 bases between them. The sequencing sample was made of PBMCs or T cells enriched from blood (not recorded which). The source is a woman younger than 45 who had recovered from COVID-19. The chain has TRBV3-1 (or the pseudogene TRBV3-2) and TRBJ1-4; possible D gene TRBD1, 5 bases. CDR3 sequence (DNA): TGTGCCAGCAGCCAAGGCCATAACCTTGGAGGGGTCGGGTCTGAAAAACTGTTTTTT. Protein sequence: CASSQGHNLGGVGSEKLFF.